This is a list of T cell receptor beta chains from one sample in a study of control samples from healthy donors and cancer patients. Clones were read by immunoSEQ multiplex PCR, and TCRdb kept only the in-frame ones, dropping some. The sample lists some 140,000 clones, 85% to 95% occurring once. Sample: blood. The receptors here all came from a man aged 40-50 years in good health. The CDR3 runs from the conserved cysteine through the conserved F or W. D genes are given only for firm matches. Clone size is shown for a subset of rows, as once, few, many or a class of expanded clone.

>-|TRBD1|TRBV4-3|TRBJ2-7
CASSQAHRGISYEQYF
TGCGCCAGCAGCCAAGCCCACAGGGGGATCTCCTACGAGCAGTACTTC
>-|-|TRBV19|TRBJ1-5
CASSIGFREGFQPQHF
TGTGCCAGTAGTATAGGGTTCCGGGAAGGGTTTCAGCCCCAGCATTTT
>-|TRBD1|TRBV12-5|TRBJ2-3
CASGLDATGKYF
TGTGCTAGTGGTTTGGACGCGACAGGGAAGTATTTT
>-|-|TRBV9|TRBJ2-3
CASSAPGPSTDTQYF
TGTGCCAGCAGCGCCCCGGGACCTAGCACAGATACGCAGTATTTT
>few|TRBD2|TRBV27|TRBJ2-5
CASSLLVGGARETQYF
TGTGCCAGCAGTTTGCTCGTCGGGGGGGCCAGAGAGACCCAGTACTTC
>-|-|TRBV10-3|TRBJ1-2
CAISGAGYAGYTF
TGTGCCATCAGTGGGGCGGGCTACGCTGGCTACACCTTC
>-|-|TRBV5-1|TRBJ2-1
CASSPVSSYNEQFF
TGCGCCAGCAGCCCCGTTAGCTCCTACAATGAGCAGTTCTTC
>-|-|TRBV6-1|TRBJ1-6
CASSAVAYPVNSPLHF
TGTGCCAGCAGTGCCGTGGCTTACCCGGTAAATTCACCCCTCCACTTT
>-|TRBD2|TRBV11-2|TRBJ2-2
CASSPRGRGELFF
TGTGCCAGCAGCCCGCGGGGGAGGGGGGAGCTGTTTTTT
>-|TRBD1|TRBV6-2/TRBV6-3|TRBJ1-5
CASSYSSSGQGPQPQHF
TGTGCCAGCAGTTACTCGTCGTCCGGACAGGGGCCTCAGCCCCAGCATTTT
>-|-|TRBV5-1|TRBJ1-4
CASSLAGRATNEKLFF
TGCGCCAGCAGCTTGGCCGGGAGGGCAACTAATGAAAAACTGTTTTTT
>-|TRBD2|TRBV2|TRBJ2-2
CASGLTSGGANTGELFF
TGTGCCAGCGGGCTGACTAGCGGGGGGGCCAACACCGGGGAGCTGTTTTTT
>-|TRBD1|TRBV14|TRBJ1-3
CASSHRDSGNTIYF
TGTGCCAGCAGCCACCGGGACAGTGGAAACACCATATATTTT
>once|-|TRBV2|TRBJ1-5
CASSKSAGGQPQHF
TGTGCCAGCAGTAAGTCGGCAGGAGGACAGCCCCAGCATTTT
>-|-|TRBV7-3|TRBJ2-3
CASSSFFTDTQYF
TGTGCCAGCAGCTCCTTTTTCACAGATACGCAGTATTTT
>-|-|TRBV2|TRBJ1-4
CASWEPSGEKLFF
TGTGCCAGCTGGGAACCGAGCGGGGAAAAACTGTTTTTT
>-|TRBD2|TRBV11-2|TRBJ2-7
CASSLGPETSGIRSYEQYF
TGTGCCAGCAGCTTAGGGCCGGAGACTAGCGGGATCCGATCCTACGAGCAGTACTTC
>-|TRBD1|TRBV10-2|TRBJ1-1
CASRGQGANTEAFF
TGCGCCAGCAGGGGACAGGGCGCGAACACTGAAGCTTTCTTT
>-|-|TRBV7-9|TRBJ2-6
CASSLAVAMGAGANVLTF
TGTGCCAGCAGCTTAGCGGTCGCCATGGGGGCCGGGGCCAACGTCCTGACTTTC
>-|-|TRBV28|TRBJ2-5
CASGGYQETQYF
TGTGCCAGCGGGGGGTACCAAGAGACCCAGTACTTC
>-|TRBD1|TRBV5-5|TRBJ2-7
CASSFLDRDSYEQYF
TGTGCCAGCAGCTTCCTGGACAGGGACTCCTACGAGCAGTACTTC
>-|-|TRBV28|TRBJ1-5
CASSSSSQPQHF
TGTGCCAGCAGTTCCTCCAGTCAGCCCCAGCATTTT
>-|TRBD1|TRBV4-1|TRBJ1-5
CASSPRPGGSNQPQHF
TGCGCCAGCAGCCCTCGACCAGGGGGTAGTAATCAGCCCCAGCATTTT
>once|TRBD2|TRBV2|TRBJ2-1
CASSEEGGTSGPISYNEQFF
TGTGCCAGCAGTGAGGAGGGCGGGACTAGCGGCCCAATCTCCTACAATGAGCAGTTCTTC
>once|-|TRBV11-2|TRBJ2-7
CASSLDRSGRNEQYF
TGTGCCAGCAGCTTAGATAGGTCCGGTAGAAACGAGCAGTACTTC
>-|TRBD2|TRBV24-1|TRBJ2-1
CATSDLVTSGGKSYNEQFF
TGTGCCACCAGTGATTTGGTAACTAGCGGGGGGAAGTCCTACAATGAGCAGTTCTTC
>-|-|TRBV7-2|TRBJ1-4
CASSLRTAATNEKLFF
TGTGCCAGCAGCTTACGAACAGCCGCAACTAATGAAAAACTGTTTTTT
>-|TRBD1|TRBV11-2|TRBJ2-1
CASSLGAGGGRYNEQFF
TGTGCCAGCAGCTTAGGAGCAGGGGGCGGGCGCTACAATGAGCAGTTCTTC
>-|-|TRBV27|TRBJ2-1
CASSLSGQISYNEQFF
TGTGCCAGCAGTTTATCAGGACAGATTTCCTACAATGAGCAGTTCTTC
>-|-|TRBV9|TRBJ1-3
CASSVGPLENTIYF
TGTGCCAGCAGCGTAGGGCCGTTGGAAAACACCATATATTTT
>-|-|TRBV6-5|TRBJ1-1
CASARQAEAFF
TGTGCCAGCGCCCGACAGGCGGAGGCTTTCTTT
>-|-|TRBV7-2|TRBJ1-6
CASSLDVIVSYNSPLHF
TGTGCCAGCAGCTTAGACGTTATAGTCTCCTATAATTCACCCCTCCACTTT
>-|-|TRBV19|TRBJ1-4
CASSIGNSRPNEKLFF
TGTGCCAGTAGTATCGGGAACAGCAGACCTAATGAAAAACTGTTTTTT
>once|-|TRBV3-1/TRBV3-2|TRBJ2-1
CASSPAEVHEQFF
TGTGCCAGCAGCCCCGCGGAGGTTCATGAGCAGTTCTTC